This TCR beta chain was recovered during a study of CD8 T cells in ankylosing spondylitis. In the case of this clonotype: Antigen: not known.

Making the TCR beta libraries involved quantitative 5'-RACE with molecular barcodes. One entry per CDR3 protein results from TCRdb running MiXCR on the 5' RACE reads. Of 350,000 to 450,000 distinct CDR3 sequences listed, roughly a quarter are singletons. Regarding the study as a whole: It was reported that disease-linked clones were significantly enriched in matched ankylosing spondylitis synovial fluid. Seemingly characteristic of ankylosing spondylitis blood was a TCR beta motif consisting of several highly homologous variants. Disease-linked clones bore a CD8+ phenotype and were relatively rare in peripheral blood. Some motif variants had been reported before (in reactive arthritis synovial fluid and blood).

Germline CDR1 is LGHNA and CDR2 is YNFKEQ. Trimming cost V 4 bases and J 1 base; bases outside gene matches: 9. The CDR3 consists of 19 residues. The rearrangement links TRBV4-2 to TRBJ2-1; 14 nucleotides line up with TRBD2. The receptor was derived from a male donor with ankylosing spondylitis. Sequenced sample: blood, either unsorted or a sorted T cell fraction (not recorded which). CDR3 in amino acids: CASSPTSGRALGSYNEQFF. For the CDR3, the DNA is TGTGCCAGCAGCCCGACTAGCGGGAGGGCCCTAGGGTCCTACAATGAGCAGTTCTTC.